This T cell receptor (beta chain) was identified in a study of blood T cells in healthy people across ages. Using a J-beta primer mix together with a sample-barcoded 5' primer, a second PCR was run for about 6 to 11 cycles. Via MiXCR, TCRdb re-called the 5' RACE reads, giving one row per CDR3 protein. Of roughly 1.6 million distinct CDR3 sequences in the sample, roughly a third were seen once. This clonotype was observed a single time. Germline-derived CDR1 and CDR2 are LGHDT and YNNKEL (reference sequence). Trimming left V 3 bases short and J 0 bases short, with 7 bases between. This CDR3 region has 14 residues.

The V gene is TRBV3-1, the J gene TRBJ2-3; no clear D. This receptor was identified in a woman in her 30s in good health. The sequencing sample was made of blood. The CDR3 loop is CASSQIASTDTQYF. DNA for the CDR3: TGTGCCAGCAGCCAGATCGCGAGCACAGATACGCAGTATTTT.